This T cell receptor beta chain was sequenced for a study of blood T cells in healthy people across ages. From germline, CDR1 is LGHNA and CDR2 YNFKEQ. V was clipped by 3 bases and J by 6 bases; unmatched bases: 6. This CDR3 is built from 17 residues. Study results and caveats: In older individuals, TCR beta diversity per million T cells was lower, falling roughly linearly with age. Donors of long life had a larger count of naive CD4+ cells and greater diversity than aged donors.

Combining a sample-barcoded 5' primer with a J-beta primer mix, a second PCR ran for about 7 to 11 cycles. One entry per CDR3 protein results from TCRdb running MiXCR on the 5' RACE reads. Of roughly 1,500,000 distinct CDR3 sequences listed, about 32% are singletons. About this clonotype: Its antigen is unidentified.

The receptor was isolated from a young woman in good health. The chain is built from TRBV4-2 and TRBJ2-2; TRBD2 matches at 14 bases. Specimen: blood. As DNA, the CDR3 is TGTGCCAGCAGCCACCCGGGACTAGCGGGAGTGGCCGGGGAGCTGTTTTTT. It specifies CASSHPGLAGVAGELFF.